Following are 10 T cell receptor beta chains from one sample sequenced in a study of blood T cells in healthy people across ages. A second PCR of 7 to 11 cycles used a sample-barcoded 5' primer and a J-beta primer mix. MiXCR, run by TCRdb on the 5' RACE reads, gives a single entry per CDR3 protein. There are around 800,000 distinct CDR3 sequences in the sample; 60% to 80% occur only once, and about 30% lies in the top ten. Sequences were obtained from blood. Receptor source: a man aged 25 to 45 in good health.

The chain uses TRBV24-1 and TRBJ1-4; D not certain. CDR1 and CDR2 from the germline V gene are KGHDR and SFDVKD. V was shortened by 7 bases and J by 5 bases, with 13 bases between the two germline ends. The CDR3 consists of 14 residues. The CDR3 DNA reads TGTGCCACCAGCAAAGCCGGCCCGAATGAAAAACTGTTTTTT. It is translated as CATSKAGPNEKLFF.

This chain connects TRBV12-3 or TRBV12-4 to TRBJ2-1; D call uncertain. V was pared by 4 bases and J by 7 bases, with 23 bases between. This CDR3 region has 17 residues. CDR3 loop: CASSSPQQVMVPNEQFF. CDR3 sequence (DNA): TGTGCCAGCAGTTCCCCCCAGCAGGTAATGGTCCCTAATGAGCAGTTCTTC.

This chain connects TRBV6-5 to TRBJ2-1; D is undetermined. Germline-derived CDR1 and CDR2 are MNHEY and SVGAGI. CDR3 length equals 12 residues. The V and J ends lost 8 bases and 8 bases respectively, with 13 bases between them. The CDR3 coding sequence is TGTGCCAGCTTCGGCCTTGGCGATGAGCAGTTCTTC. It encodes CASFGLGDEQFF.

This clonotype was seen only once. The chain links TRBV5-4 to TRBJ2-1; 7 bases match TRBD2. The V and J ends lost 0 bases and 7 bases, in that order; junction bases with no gene match: 7. The CDR3 runs to 15 residues. Per germline, CDR1 SGHNT and CDR2 YYREEE (reference sequence). CDR3 coding DNA: TGTGCCAGCAGCTTGGAGACGCGGGGGTGGAATGAGCAGTTCTTC. Translation: CASSLETRGWNEQFF. Full variable domain (remainder filled in from reference TRBV5-4 and TRBJ2-1): ETGVTQSPTHLIKTRGQQVTLRCSSQSGHNTVSWYQQALGQGPQFIFQYYREEENGRGNFPPRFSGLQFPNYSSELNVNALELDDSALYLCASSLETRGWNEQFFGPGTRLTVL.

This clonotype came up a few times. The rearrangement joins TRBV29-1 to TRBJ2-3; 7 positions match TRBD1. The CDR3 is 15 residues long. The V gene's germline CDR1 is SQVTM and CDR2 ANQGSEA. The ends lost 0 bases at V and 2 bases at J; junction bases unmatched: 5. The CDR3 nucleotides are TGCAGCGTTGAAGAACAGGGACAGACCACAGATACGCAGTATTTT. Translated: CSVEEQGQTTDTQYF.

V gene TRBV6-5 combines with J gene TRBJ2-5; D is possibly TRBD1 (6 bases). The CDR3 has 15 amino acids. Germline assignment: CDR1 MNHEY and CDR2 SVGAGI. The germline V and J ends were trimmed by 0 bases and 5 bases, with 13 bases remaining between them. The CDR3 DNA sequence: TGTGCCAGCAGTTACTCGCTCGGCAGGGGCGAGACCCAGTACTTC. Amino acid sequence: CASSYSLGRGETQYF.

V and J are TRBV6-5 and TRBJ2-2; D not resolved. The CDR3 loop spans 13 amino acids. In germline, CDR1 is MNHEY, CDR2 SVGAGI. This CDR3 reads CGVGRVNTGELFF. In nucleotides, the CDR3 is TGTGGCGTGGGAAGGGTTAACACCGGGGAGCTGTTTTTT.

This clonotype was seen a few times. The gene calls are TRBV5-5 and TRBJ2-5, with TRBD2 matching 7 bases. Losses at the gene ends were 4 bases for V and 2 bases for J; bases not matched to a gene: 14. The CDR3 has 17 residues. The germline gives CDR1 SGHKS, CDR2 YYEKEE (reference sequence). CDR3 bases: TGTGCCAGCAGCATCGACGGGGGGAAGGCGGGACAAGAGACCCAGTACTTC. As protein: CASSIDGGKAGQETQYF.

J is TRBJ2-7 and V is TRBV6-5, with TRBD2 identical over 7 bases. CDR3 length: 14 residues. Germline trimming cut 6 bases from V and 3 bases from J; bases unmatched to any gene: 8. Per the germline V gene, CDR1 is MNHEY and CDR2 is SVGAGI. DNA for the CDR3: TGTGCCAGCAGATGGACTAGTCGGAACTACGAGCAGTACTTC. Encoded protein: CASRWTSRNYEQYF.

This clonotype has at least ten counts. The rearrangement uses TRBV6-4 and TRBJ2-1; 7 bases line up with TRBD2. Germline CDR1 reads MRHNA; CDR2 reads SNTAGT. The CDR3 has 14 residues. The V and J ends lost 2 bases and 6 bases, in that order; junction bases with no gene match: 4. The CDR3 sequence: CASSDATGGNEQFF. As DNA, the CDR3 is TGTGCCAGCAGTGACGCGACGGGGGGCAATGAGCAGTTCTTC.